These 23 T cell receptor beta chains were sequenced from one sample in a study of graft-versus-host responses after intestinal transplantation. Produced via immunoSEQ multiplex PCR; TCRdb's table is partial and in-frame only. The data show over 45,000 clones, 70% to 90% seen once. Sequenced material: PBMCs, taken 26 days after transplant. The source of these receptors is a human patient who received an intestinal transplant, so some T cells may come from the graft donor.

The CDR3 sequence: CASSFAGRAYEQYF. In nucleotides, the CDR3 is TGTGCCAGCAGTTTCGCGGGCAGAGCCTACGAGCAGTACTTC. The rearrangement uses TRBV27 and TRBJ2-7, with D possibly being TRBD2 (5 bases). CDR1 is MNHEY and CDR2 is SMNVEV in the germline V gene (reference sequence). The CDR3 has 14 amino acids. V lost 3 bases and J lost 2, with 11 bases in between.

The CDR3 protein is CASSYSGQGSYEQYV. The CDR3 nucleotides are TGTGCCAGCAGTTACTCGGGACAGGGATCCTACGAGCAGTACGTC. The chain joins TRBV6-5 to TRBJ2-7, with 9 positions matching TRBD1. Germline values: CDR1 MNHEY, CDR2 SVGAGI. V lost 0 bases and J lost 1; bases outside the gene matches: 1. The CDR3 runs to 15 residues.

The chain links TRBV7-8 to TRBJ2-3, with TRBD2 matching over 13 bases. The CDR3 spans 13 residues. The germline V gene has CDR1 SGHVS and CDR2 FQNEAQ. J was trimmed by 2 bases and V by 11 bases; bases with no gene match: 1. CDR3 DNA sequence: TGTGCCGGGACTAGCGGGACCACAGATACGCAGTATTTT. This translates into CAGTSGTTDTQYF.

The chain recombines TRBV27 with TRBJ2-1, with TRBD2 matching 13 bases. The J segment lost 9 bases and the V segment lost 6 bases, leaving 20 bases of the junction unmatched. The CDR3 runs to 19 residues. Germline values: CDR1 MNHEY, CDR2 SMNVEV (reference sequence). The CDR3 sequence is CASSPFISGTSGVVGEQFF. Here the CDR3 DNA reads TGTGCCAGCAGCCCTTTCATATCCGGGACTAGCGGGGTGGTCGGTGAGCAGTTCTTC.

This clone showed up just once. This chain links TRBV7-8 with TRBJ2-7; the D gene is possibly TRBD1 (5 bases). Trimming removed 5 bases from V and 6 bases from J, with 14 bases in between. CDR1 is SGHVS and CDR2 is FQNEAQ in the germline V gene. The CDR3 is 13 residues long. CDR3 DNA: TGTGCCAGCAGCCTAGAAACAGGTTCCGAGCAGTACTTC. Encoded protein: CASSLETGSEQYF.

This clone was observed a single time. The gene calls are TRBV28 and TRBJ2-7, with 9 bases identical to TRBD2. V shed 6 bases and J 2 bases; nucleotides not matched to a gene: 5. The CDR3 spans 14 residues. Germline V gene data show CDR1 as MDHEN and CDR2 as SYDVKM. The DNA for the CDR3 is TGTGCCAGCAGCTTAGCGGGAGCTACCTACGAGCAGTACTTC. As protein: CASSLAGATYEQYF.

The chain is built from TRBV6-7 and TRBJ1-5; perhaps TRBD1 as D (5 bases). TRBV6-7 is recorded as an ORF, its role being uncertain. V was pared by 0 bases and J by 7 bases, with 13 bases between. The CDR3 extends over 15 amino acids. The CDR3 bases are TGTGCCAGCAGTTACTCGAAAACAGGTTCACAGCCCCAGCATTTT. Translating it yields CASSYSKTGSQPQHF.

V is TRBV14 and J is TRBJ2-1; maybe TRBD2 (5 bases). The germline CDR1 and CDR2 sequences are SGHDN and FVKESK. Trimming removed 8 bases at V and 0 bases at J, with 11 bases between. The CDR3 loop spans 14 amino acids. The CDR3 loop is CASGLGSSYNEQFF. CDR3 coding DNA: TGTGCCAGCGGCCTGGGGAGCTCCTACAATGAGCAGTTCTTC. The full variable domain, its missing parts supplied by reference TRBV14 and TRBJ2-1, is EAGVTQFPSHSVIEKGQTVTLRCDPISGHDNLYWYRRVMGKEIKFLLHFVKESKQDESGMPNNRFLAERTGGTYSTLKVQPAELEDSGVYFCASGLGSSYNEQFFGPGTRLTVL.

This sequence joins TRBV5-1 and TRBJ1-1; 8 positions agree with TRBD1. The germline CDR1 and CDR2 sequences are SGHRS and YFSETQ. The junction had 11 bases not matched to a gene; V was cut back by 3 bases and J by 1 base. CDR3 length: 17 amino acids. The CDR3 loop reads CASSSSKNRGGNTEAFF. The CDR3 nucleotides are TGCGCCAGCAGCTCGTCAAAAAACAGGGGGGGGAACACTGAAGCTTTCTTT. The variable domain in full, with the rest retrieved from reference TRBV5-1 and TRBJ1-1, is KAGVTQTPRYLIKTRGQQVTLSCSPISGHRSVSWYQQTPGQGLQFLFEYFSETQRNKGNFPGRFSGRQFSNSRSEMNVSTLELGDSALYLCASSSSKNRGGNTEAFFGQGTRLTVV.

The CDR3 DNA reads as TGTGCCAGTAGTGGCTTGGTGGCCGCCGGGACCTACGAGCAGTACTTC. Amino acids: CASSGLVAAGTYEQYF. The V gene is TRBV19, the J gene TRBJ2-7; D possibly corresponds to TRBD2 (5 bases). The germline CDR1 and CDR2 sequences are LNHDA and SQIVND (reference sequence). This CDR3 is 16 amino acids long. Trimming pared 5 bases from V and 2 bases from J, leaving 19 bases between.

This chain connects TRBV28 to TRBJ1-1; TRBD1 aligns across 12 bases. V lost 5 bases and J lost 5; bases outside the gene matches: 12. In germline, CDR1 is MDHEN, CDR2 SYDVKM. The CDR3 is 17 residues long. The CDR3 is CASSPTLGQGAGTEAFF. CDR3 nucleotide sequence: TGTGCCAGCAGTCCCACCCTGGGACAGGGGGCAGGAACTGAAGCTTTCTTT.

The chain joins TRBV6-4 to TRBJ1-1; weak D call: TRBD1 (6 bases). The CDR3 is 12 residues long. Trimming shortened V by 7 bases and J by 4 bases, and 10 bases separated the two germline ends. Germline values: CDR1 MRHNA, CDR2 SNTAGT. This chain's CDR3 is CASKGGGTEAFF. The CDR3 nucleotides are TGTGCCAGCAAGGGAGGGGGCACTGAAGCTTTCTTT.

The table lists this clone with a count of one. CDR3 sequence: CASSLEVSGTGELFF. DNA of the CDR3: TGTGCCAGCAGCTTAGAGGTATCGGGCACCGGGGAGCTGTTTTTT. V usage is TRBV11-1 and J usage is TRBJ2-2, with D uncertain. CDR1 SGHAT and CDR2 FQDESV come from the germline V gene (reference sequence). The germline V and J ends were trimmed by 1 base and 4 bases, with 10 bases remaining between them. The CDR3 consists of 15 residues.

The chain is built from TRBV5-1 and TRBJ2-2; no definite D call. Germline V gene lookup returns CDR1 SGHRS and CDR2 YFSETQ. The CDR3 is 19 residues long. The germline V and J ends were trimmed by 0 bases and 3 bases, with 21 bases remaining between them. CDR3 in DNA: TGCGCCAGCAGCTTGGGGAGCCTTTTACCCCCTAGACACACCGGGGAGCTGTTTTTT. It encodes CASSLGSLLPPRHTGELFF.

The chain couples TRBV9 to TRBJ2-3; 12 bases fit TRBD2. CDR3 length equals 17 residues. Germline CDR1 and CDR2: SGDLS and YYNGEE. V lost 0 bases, J lost 2 bases, and 4 bases stayed unmatched. This chain's CDR3 is CASSVGTSGTYTDTQYF. Here the CDR3 DNA reads TGTGCCAGCAGCGTAGGGACTAGCGGGACTTACACAGATACGCAGTATTTT. Combining the CDR3 with reference TRBV9 and TRBJ2-3 gives the whole variable domain DSGVTQTPKHLITATGQRVTLRCSPRSGDLSVYWYQQSLDQGLQFLIQYYNGEERAKGNILERFSAQQFPDLHSELNLSSLELGDSALYFCASSVGTSGTYTDTQYFGPGTRLTVL.

J is TRBJ1-2 and V is TRBV29-1; D is possibly TRBD1 (5 bases). CDR3 length: 17 residues. Between the trimmed V and J ends, which lost 3 bases and 4 bases, there was a span of 24 bases. Looked up from germline, CDR1 is SQVTM and CDR2 is ANQGSEA. The CDR3 sequence is CSVDTGGDLLDVYGYTF. In DNA, the CDR3 is TGCAGCGTTGACACCGGGGGGGACTTATTAGATGTCTATGGCTACACCTTC. The whole variable domain, filled in from reference TRBV29-1 and TRBJ1-2, reads SAVISQKPSRDICQRGTSLTIQCQVDSQVTMMFWYRQQPGQSLTLIATANQGSEATYESGFVIDKFPISRPNLTFSTLTVSNMSPEDSSIYLCSVDTGGDLLDVYGYTFGSGTRLTVV.

This chain uses TRBV30 with TRBJ1-6; tentative D call: TRBD1 (5 bases). CDR3 length: 15 residues. Germline lookup yields CDR1 GTSNPN and CDR2 SVGIG (reference sequence). V lost 0 bases and J lost 8, with 14 bases in between. The CDR3 reads CAWSVGSQGDSPLHF. The CDR3 nucleotides are TGTGCCTGGAGTGTGGGGTCTCAAGGGGATTCACCCCTCCACTTT. Full variable domain (missing parts from reference TRBV30 and TRBJ1-6): SQTIHQWPATLVQPVGSPLSLECTVEGTSNPNLYWYRQAAGRGLQLLFYSVGIGQISSEVPQNLSASRPQDRQFILSSKKLLLSDSGFYLCAWSVGSQGDSPLHFGNGTRLTVT.

The genes are TRBV29-1 and TRBJ2-3, with 8 bases aligning to TRBD2. CDR3 length: 13 residues. With V trimmed by 5 bases and J by 2 bases, 3 bases remained unmatched. The V gene's germline CDR1 is SQVTM and CDR2 ANQGSEA. Here the CDR3 DNA reads TGCAGCGTTAGCGGGGGCGACACAGATACGCAGTATTTT. It is translated as CSVSGGDTDTQYF.

V is TRBV4-3 and J is TRBJ2-3, with 8 nucleotides matching TRBD1. This CDR3 is 16 amino acids long. With V trimmed by 3 bases and J by 2 bases, 7 bases remained unmatched. Germline-derived CDR1 and CDR2 are LGHNA and YSLEER. CDR3 sequence: CASSHTTGASTDTQYF. The CDR3 DNA is TGCGCCAGCAGCCATACGACAGGGGCCTCCACAGATACGCAGTATTTT.

Concerning this clone: This same CDR3 is encoded by further DNA sequences in the sample. This chain joins TRBV5-1 and TRBJ2-1; D is uncertain. V gave up 4 bases and J gave up 5 bases, with 4 bases separating them. In germline, CDR1 is SGHRS, CDR2 YFSETQ. The CDR3 consists of 11 residues. CDR3 residues: CASSPNNEQFF. The CDR3 DNA sequence: TGCGCCAGCAGCCCTAACAATGAGCAGTTCTTC.

The V call is TRBV2, the J call TRBJ2-3; 8 bases fit TRBD2. The length of the CDR3 is 15 residues. Looked up from germline, CDR1 is SNHLY and CDR2 is FYNNEI. Losses at the gene ends were 4 bases for V and 2 bases for J; bases not matched to a gene: 5. The CDR3 protein is CASSAGGTVTDTQYF. In nucleotides, the CDR3 is TGTGCCAGCAGTGCGGGGGGGACCGTCACAGATACGCAGTATTTT.

This chain uses TRBV5-8 with TRBJ1-5; the match to TRBD1 covers 11 bases. This CDR3 is 17 amino acids long. Germline V gives CDR1 SGHTS, CDR2 YDEGEE. V lost 3 bases to trimming and J lost 4 bases; unmatched junction nucleotides: 9. CDR3 sequence (DNA): TGTGCCAGCAGCTGGGACAGGGGGAAGGGACTGAATCAGCCCCAGCATTTT. Amino acid sequence: CASSWDRGKGLNQPQHF.

This clone occurred once. The rearrangement joins TRBV5-6 to TRBJ1-1; 10 positions agree with TRBD1. The CDR3 has 15 residues. CDR1 is SGHDT, CDR2 YYEEEE, per germline. Unmatched junction bases numbered 6, after V lost 4 bases and J lost 3 bases. The CDR3: CASSPRQGADTEAFF. As DNA, the CDR3 is TGTGCCAGCAGCCCGCGACAGGGGGCTGACACTGAAGCTTTCTTT.